The T cell receptor (beta chain) under discussion was sequenced for a study of blood T cell repertoires in COVID-19. Overall study: PBMCs, B-cell-depleted T cells, or T cells were the source of the cDNA or gDNA that made up the material.

Looked up from germline, CDR1 is SNHLY and CDR2 is FYNNEI. The V gene lost 6 bases and the J gene lost 4 bases, with 13 bases spanning the gap. CDR3 length: 13 residues. Sequencing was performed with immunoSEQ multiplex PCR; in TCRdb, only in-frame clones are kept and a portion is missing. This table has some 350,000 clones, around 89% appearing once. The rearrangement uses TRBV2 and TRBJ2-7, with unresolved D. Sequenced: peripheral blood. The clonotype originates from a woman younger than 45 with COVID-19, enrolled during active disease. CDR3 coding DNA: TGTGCCAGCAGGGAAATGACAATTTACGAGCAGTACGTC. Protein product: CASREMTIYEQYV.